The entry that follows covers one TCR beta chain sequence. Its antigen is not known. The data stem from a study of B cell selection in AIRE deficiency. Study-wide results and limits: AIRE-deficient Tconv and Treg repertoires matched healthy donors in TCRBV, CDR3 length, diversity. With only TCRbeta sequenced, less than 45% of shared healthy Treg sequences overlapped Tconv.

The sorted conventional CD4 T cells were gated as CD4+CD127+. Trimming removed 6 bases at V and 6 bases at J, with 16 bases between. Per germline, CDR1 SGHDT and CDR2 YYEEEE. The CDR3 contains 14 residues. Profiled with immunoSEQ multiplex PCR; TCRdb holds only in-frame clones, not every one. This sample yields under 30,000 clones, of which 96% are seen a single time; roughly 0.2% belongs to the top ten. This clonotype was obtained from a human donor in good health. The sequencing sample was made of CD4+CD127+ conventional T cells sorted from PBMCs. V usage is TRBV5-6 and J usage is TRBJ2-1, with D tentatively TRBD1 or TRBD2 (6 bases each). The CDR3 here is CASTPGALTNEQFF. The DNA of the CDR3 is TGTGCCAGCACCCCGGGGGCCCTGACCAATGAGCAGTTCTTC.